This T cell receptor beta chain emerged from a study of T cells in Graves' hyperthyroidism and ophthalmopathy. Study-level points and caveats: The model identified upcoming ophthalmopathy a median around 6 months ahead of onset.

Using RNA transcripts as the source, TCR beta CDR3 regions were amplified. The HTBI primer set drove a first-round RT-PCR of the TCR CDR3. TCRdb re-analysed the multiplex PCR reads in MiXCR, keeping a single row per CDR3 protein. In the table there are 300,000 to 400,000 distinct CDR3 sequences, around 18% of which are singletons. In regard to this clonotype: Antigen: not known.

The CDR3 is 16 amino acids. The germline gives CDR1 SNHLY, CDR2 FYNNEI. V gave up 3 bases and J gave up 4 bases, with 16 bases separating them. Sequencing was carried out using blood. V is TRBV2 and J is TRBJ1-5, with D maybe TRBD1 (6 bases). This TCR derives from a man younger than 30 with Graves' ophthalmopathy. The DNA for the CDR3 is TGTGCCAGCAGTGATCTCGGGGGGCGCGGAAATCAGCCCCAGCATTTT. Its protein is CASSDLGGRGNQPQHF.